This T cell receptor (beta chain) was profiled in a study of PD-L1 blockade in urothelial cancer. Overall study: The analyses of blood took place 3 weeks (second dose) and 6 weeks after treatment start.

The CDR3 consists of 13 residues. Germline assignment: CDR1 MNHEY and CDR2 SVGAGI. The V and J ends lost 3 bases and 6 bases respectively, with 12 bases between them. Here immunoSEQ multiplex PCR was the method, and the copy in TCRdb shows in-frame clones only, minus some. The sample lists nearly 30,000 clones; more than 75% were seen once. The chain employs TRBV6-5 and TRBJ2-7, with D perhaps matching TRBD1 (6 bases). The origin of this receptor is a man aged 45-65 years with urothelial cancer. Sequencing used PBMCs, obtained around atezolizumab (anti-PD-L1) treatment. The CDR3 sequence: CASSYGGRGEQYF. The CDR3 DNA reads as TGTGCCAGCAGTTATGGGGGCCGCGGCGAGCAGTACTTC.